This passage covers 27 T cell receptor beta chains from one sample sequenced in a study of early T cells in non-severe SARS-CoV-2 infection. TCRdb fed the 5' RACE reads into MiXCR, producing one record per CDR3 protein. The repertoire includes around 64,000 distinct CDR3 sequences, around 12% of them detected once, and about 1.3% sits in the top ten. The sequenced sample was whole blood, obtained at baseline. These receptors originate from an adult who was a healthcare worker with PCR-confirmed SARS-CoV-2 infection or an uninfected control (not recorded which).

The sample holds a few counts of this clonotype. CDR3 sequence reads: CSAIKRGSQFYEQYF. For the CDR3, the DNA is TGCAGTGCTATTAAGCGGGGGTCACAATTCTACGAGCAGTACTTC. This chain links TRBV20-1 with TRBJ2-7, with 8 positions matching TRBD2. Germline V gives CDR1 DFQATT, CDR2 SNEGSKA (reference sequence). The junction had 11 bases not matched to a gene; V was cut back by 4 bases and J by 3 bases. The CDR3 loop spans 15 amino acids.

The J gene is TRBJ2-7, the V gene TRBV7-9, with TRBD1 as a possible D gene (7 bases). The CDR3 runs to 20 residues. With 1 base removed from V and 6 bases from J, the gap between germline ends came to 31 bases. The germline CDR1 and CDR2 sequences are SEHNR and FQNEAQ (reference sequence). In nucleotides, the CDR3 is TGTGCCAGCAGCTTAGTGAGGGATAAGCCTACAGGGGAGGTTGTTTGCGAGCAGTACTTC. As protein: CASSLVRDKPTGEVVCEQYF.

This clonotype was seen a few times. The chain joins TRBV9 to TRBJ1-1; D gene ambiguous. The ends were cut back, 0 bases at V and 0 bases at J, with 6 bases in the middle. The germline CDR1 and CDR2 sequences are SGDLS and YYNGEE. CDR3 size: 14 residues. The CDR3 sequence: CASSVVRMNTEAFF. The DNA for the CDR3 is TGTGCCAGCAGCGTAGTACGAATGAACACTGAAGCTTTCTTT.

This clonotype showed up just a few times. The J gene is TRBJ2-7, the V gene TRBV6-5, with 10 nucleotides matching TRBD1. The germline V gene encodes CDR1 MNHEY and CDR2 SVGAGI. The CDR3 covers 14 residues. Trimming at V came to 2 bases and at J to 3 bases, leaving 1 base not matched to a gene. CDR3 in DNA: TGTGCCAGCAGTTACGGGGACAGGGGCTACGAGCAGTACTTC. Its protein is CASSYGDRGYEQYF.

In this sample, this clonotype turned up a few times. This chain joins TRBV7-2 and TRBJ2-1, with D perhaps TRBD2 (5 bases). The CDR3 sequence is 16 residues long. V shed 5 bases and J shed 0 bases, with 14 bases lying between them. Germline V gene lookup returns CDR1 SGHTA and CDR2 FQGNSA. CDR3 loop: CASSPRAASSYNEQFF. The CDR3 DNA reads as TGTGCCAGCAGCCCTAGAGCGGCCAGCTCCTACAATGAGCAGTTCTTC.

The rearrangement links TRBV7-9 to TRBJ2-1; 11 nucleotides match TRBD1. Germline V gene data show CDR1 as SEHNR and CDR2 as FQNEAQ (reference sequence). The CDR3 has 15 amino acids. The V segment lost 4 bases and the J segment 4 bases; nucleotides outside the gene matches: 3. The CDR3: CASSWGQGEYNEQFF. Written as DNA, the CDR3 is TGTGCCAGCAGCTGGGGACAGGGGGAATACAATGAGCAGTTCTTC.

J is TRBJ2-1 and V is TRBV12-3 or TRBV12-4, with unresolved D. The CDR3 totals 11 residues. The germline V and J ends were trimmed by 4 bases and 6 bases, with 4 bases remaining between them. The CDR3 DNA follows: TGTGCCAGCAGTTACGGCAATGAGCAGTTCTTC. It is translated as CASSYGNEQFF.

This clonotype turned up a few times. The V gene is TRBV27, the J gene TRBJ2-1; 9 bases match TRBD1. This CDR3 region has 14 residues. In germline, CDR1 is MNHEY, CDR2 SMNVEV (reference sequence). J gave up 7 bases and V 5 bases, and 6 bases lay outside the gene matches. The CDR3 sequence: CASSPRTGVNEQFF. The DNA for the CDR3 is TGTGCCAGCAGTCCTAGGACAGGGGTAAATGAGCAGTTCTTC.

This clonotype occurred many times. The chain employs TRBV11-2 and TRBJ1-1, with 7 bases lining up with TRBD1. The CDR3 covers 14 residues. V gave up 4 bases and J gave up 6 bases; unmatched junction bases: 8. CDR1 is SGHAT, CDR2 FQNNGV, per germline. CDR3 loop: CASSYRDSKPEAFF. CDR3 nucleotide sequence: TGTGCCAGCAGCTACCGGGACAGCAAACCTGAAGCTTTCTTT.

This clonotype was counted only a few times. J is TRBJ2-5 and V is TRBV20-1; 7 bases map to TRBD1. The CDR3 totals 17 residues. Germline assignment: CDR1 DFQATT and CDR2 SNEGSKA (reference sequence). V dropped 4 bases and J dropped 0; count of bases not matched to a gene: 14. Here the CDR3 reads CSATADDRASYQETQYF. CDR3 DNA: TGCAGTGCTACCGCAGATGACAGGGCCTCCTACCAAGAGACCCAGTACTTC.

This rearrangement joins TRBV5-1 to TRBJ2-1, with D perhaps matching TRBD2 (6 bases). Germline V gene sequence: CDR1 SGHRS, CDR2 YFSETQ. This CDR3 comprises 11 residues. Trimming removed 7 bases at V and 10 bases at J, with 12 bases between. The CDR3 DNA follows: TGCGCCAGCGGGGACTGGGGAGAGCAGTTCTTC. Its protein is CASGDWGEQFF. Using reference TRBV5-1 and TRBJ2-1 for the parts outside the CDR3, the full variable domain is KAGVTQTPRYLIKTRGQQVTLSCSPISGHRSVSWYQQTPGQGLQFLFEYFSETQRNKGNFPGRFSGRQFSNSRSEMNVSTLELGDSALYLCASGDWGEQFFGPGTRLTVL.

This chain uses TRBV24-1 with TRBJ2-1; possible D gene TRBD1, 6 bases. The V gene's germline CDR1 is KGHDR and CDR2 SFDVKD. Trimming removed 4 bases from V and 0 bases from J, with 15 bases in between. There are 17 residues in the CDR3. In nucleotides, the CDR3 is TGTGCCACCAGTGACACAGGCGCCAGGGGCTCCTACAATGAGCAGTTCTTC. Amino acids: CATSDTGARGSYNEQFF.

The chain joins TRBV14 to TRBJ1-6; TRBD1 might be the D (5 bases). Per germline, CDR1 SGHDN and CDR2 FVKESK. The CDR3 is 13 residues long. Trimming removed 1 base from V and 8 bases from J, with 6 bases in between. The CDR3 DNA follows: TGTGCCAGCAGCCAAGGGGGGTATTCACCCCTCCACTTT. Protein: CASSQGGYSPLHF.

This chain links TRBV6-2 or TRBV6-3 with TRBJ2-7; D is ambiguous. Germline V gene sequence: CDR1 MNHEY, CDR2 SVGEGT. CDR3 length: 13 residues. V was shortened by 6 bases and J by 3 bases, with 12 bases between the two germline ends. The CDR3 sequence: CASSRVFGYEQYF. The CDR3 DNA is TGTGCCAGCAGCCGTGTGTTCGGCTACGAGCAGTACTTC.

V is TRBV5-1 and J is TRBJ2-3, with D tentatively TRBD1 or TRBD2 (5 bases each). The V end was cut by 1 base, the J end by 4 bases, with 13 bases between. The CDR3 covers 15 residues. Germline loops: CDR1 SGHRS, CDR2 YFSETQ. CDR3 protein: CASSLSSGSADTQYF. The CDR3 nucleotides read TGCGCCAGCAGCTTGTCATCAGGGAGCGCAGATACGCAGTATTTT.

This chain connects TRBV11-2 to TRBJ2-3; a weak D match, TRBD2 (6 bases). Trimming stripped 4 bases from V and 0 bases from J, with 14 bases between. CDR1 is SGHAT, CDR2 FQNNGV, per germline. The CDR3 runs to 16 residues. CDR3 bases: TGTGCCAGCAGCTCCTCACCGGGACTGAGCACAGATACGCAGTATTTT. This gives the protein CASSSSPGLSTDTQYF.

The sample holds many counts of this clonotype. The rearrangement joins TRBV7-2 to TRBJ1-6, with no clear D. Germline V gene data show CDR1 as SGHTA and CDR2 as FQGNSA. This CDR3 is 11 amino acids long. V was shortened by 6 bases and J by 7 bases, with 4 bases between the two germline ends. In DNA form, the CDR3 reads TGTGCCAGCAGGGAAAATTCACCCCTCCACTTT. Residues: CASRENSPLHF.

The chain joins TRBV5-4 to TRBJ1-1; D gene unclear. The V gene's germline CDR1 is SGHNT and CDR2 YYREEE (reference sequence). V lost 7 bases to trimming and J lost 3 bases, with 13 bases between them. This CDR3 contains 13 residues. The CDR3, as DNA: TGTGCCAGCGGCCGCCAGTCATACACTGAAGCTTTCTTT. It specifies CASGRQSYTEAFF.

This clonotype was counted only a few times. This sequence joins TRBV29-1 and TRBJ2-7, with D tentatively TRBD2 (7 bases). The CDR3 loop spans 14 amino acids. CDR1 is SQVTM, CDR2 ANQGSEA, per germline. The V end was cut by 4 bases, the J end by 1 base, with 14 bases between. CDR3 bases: TGCAGCGTTGCTCAGGGGAGGGGGTCCTACGAGCAGTACTTC. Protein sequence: CSVAQGRGSYEQYF.

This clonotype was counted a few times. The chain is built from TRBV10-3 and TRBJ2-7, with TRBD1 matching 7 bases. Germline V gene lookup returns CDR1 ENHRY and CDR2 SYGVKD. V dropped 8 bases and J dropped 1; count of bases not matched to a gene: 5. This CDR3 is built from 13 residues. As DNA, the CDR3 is TGTGCCATCGTTGGGGACAGTTCCTACGAGCAGTACTTC. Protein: CAIVGDSSYEQYF.

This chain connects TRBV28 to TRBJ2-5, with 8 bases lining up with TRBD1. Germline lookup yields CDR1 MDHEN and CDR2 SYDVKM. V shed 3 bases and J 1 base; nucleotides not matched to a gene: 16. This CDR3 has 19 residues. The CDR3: CASSFWGTGGRGIQETQYF. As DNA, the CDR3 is TGTGCCAGCAGTTTTTGGGGGACAGGAGGTCGAGGAATCCAAGAGACCCAGTACTTC.

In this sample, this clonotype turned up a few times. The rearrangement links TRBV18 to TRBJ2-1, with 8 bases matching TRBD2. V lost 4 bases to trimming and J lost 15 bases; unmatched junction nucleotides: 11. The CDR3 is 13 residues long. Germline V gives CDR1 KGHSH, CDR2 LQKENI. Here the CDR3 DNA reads TGTGCCAGCTCACTGCCGGGACTAGTAGCGTCGTTCTTC. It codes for CASSLPGLVASFF.

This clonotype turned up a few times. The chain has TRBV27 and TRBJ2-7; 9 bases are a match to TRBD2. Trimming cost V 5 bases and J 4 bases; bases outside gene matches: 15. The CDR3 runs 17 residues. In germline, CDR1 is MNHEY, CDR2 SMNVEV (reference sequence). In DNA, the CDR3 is TGTGCCAGCAGTCAGAGGAAGGCAGGACTAGCGAAGTACGAGCAGTACTTC. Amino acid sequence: CASSQRKAGLAKYEQYF.

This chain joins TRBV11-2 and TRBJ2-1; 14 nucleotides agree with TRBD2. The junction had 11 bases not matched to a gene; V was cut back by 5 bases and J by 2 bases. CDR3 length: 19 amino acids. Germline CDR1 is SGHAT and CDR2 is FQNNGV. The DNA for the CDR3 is TGTGCCAGCAGCCCGAGACCGGGACTAGCGGGAGTAACCTACAATGAGCAGTTCTTC. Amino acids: CASSPRPGLAGVTYNEQFF.

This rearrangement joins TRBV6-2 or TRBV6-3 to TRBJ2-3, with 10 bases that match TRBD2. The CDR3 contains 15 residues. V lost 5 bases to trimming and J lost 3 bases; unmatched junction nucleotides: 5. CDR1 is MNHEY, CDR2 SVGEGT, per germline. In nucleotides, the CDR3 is TGTGCCAGCAGTAACGGGACTAGCGCGACAGATACGCAGTATTTT. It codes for CASSNGTSATDTQYF.

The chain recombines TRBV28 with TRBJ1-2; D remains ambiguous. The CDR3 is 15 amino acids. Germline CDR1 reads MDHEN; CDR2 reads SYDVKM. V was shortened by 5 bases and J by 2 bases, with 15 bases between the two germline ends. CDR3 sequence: CASSLDRGMNYGYTF. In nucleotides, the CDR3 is TGTGCCAGCAGTCTTGACCGGGGAATGAACTATGGCTACACCTTC.

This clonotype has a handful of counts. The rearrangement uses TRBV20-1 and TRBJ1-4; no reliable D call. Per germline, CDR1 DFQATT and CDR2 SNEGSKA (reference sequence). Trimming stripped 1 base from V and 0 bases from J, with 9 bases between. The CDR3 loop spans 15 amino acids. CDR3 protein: CSARGGLATNEKLFF. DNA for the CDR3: TGCAGTGCTAGAGGCGGCCTTGCAACTAATGAAAAACTGTTTTTT.